Each of the 10 T cell receptor beta chains below was sequenced from the same sample in a study of blood T cells in healthy people across ages. Next came a second PCR, run for roughly 7 to 12 cycles, which used a sample-barcoded 5' primer along with a J-beta primer mix. Via MiXCR, TCRdb re-called the 5' RACE reads, giving one row per CDR3 protein. Among some 1.7 million distinct CDR3 sequences listed, under 30% were seen once. Material for sequencing was blood. These receptors all come from a woman between 25 and 40 years old in good health.

This chain joins TRBV24-1 and TRBJ2-1; tentatively, D is TRBD2 (7 bases). The germline V gene encodes CDR1 KGHDR and CDR2 SFDVKD. The CDR3 spans 13 residues. The germline V and J ends were trimmed by 5 bases and 9 bases, with 13 bases remaining between them. The CDR3 DNA reads as TGTGCCACCAGTGCCCTCGGGGGGCTTGAGCAGTTCTTC. Residues: CATSALGGLEQFF.

This clonotype showed up just a few times. The genes are TRBV25-1 and TRBJ2-1; TRBD2 is a possible D gene (6 bases). This CDR3 is 16 amino acids long. V lost 4 bases to trimming and J lost 2 bases, with 15 bases between them. CDR1 is MGHDK and CDR2 is SYGVNS in the germline V gene. CDR3 protein: CASSVYRAGTYNEQFF. CDR3 sequence (DNA): TGTGCCAGCAGTGTATATAGGGCGGGGACCTACAATGAGCAGTTCTTC.

This clonotype was seen at least ten times. CDR3 nucleotides: TGTGCCACCAGCAGGGAAGGCGGTTCCTACGAGCAGTACTTC. It translates to CATSREGGSYEQYF. The rearrangement uses TRBV15 and TRBJ2-7; D ambiguous. The CDR3 totals 14 residues. Germline V gene sequence: CDR1 LNHNV, CDR2 YYDKDF (reference sequence). V lost 3 bases, J lost 1 base, and 10 bases lay in between.

The chain couples TRBV29-1 to TRBJ1-2; D might be TRBD1 (5 bases). Germline V gives CDR1 SQVTM, CDR2 ANQGSEA. With 4 bases removed from V and 4 bases from J, the gap between germline ends came to 10 bases. The CDR3 has 12 amino acids. The CDR3 bases are TGCAGCGTTGTGGGGCAGACCTATGGCTACACCTTC. This codes for CSVVGQTYGYTF.

V and J are TRBV4-2 and TRBJ2-5, with 11 positions matching TRBD2. The CDR3 length is 16 residues. Losses at the gene ends were 0 bases for V and 3 bases for J; bases not matched to a gene: 3. Germline V CDR1 and CDR2: LGHNA, YNFKEQ. CDR3 DNA sequence: TGTGCCAGCAGCCAAGAATTTAGCGGGGGGGAAGAGACCCAGTACTTC. This encodes CASSQEFSGGEETQYF.

This clonotype was recorded a few times. The rearrangement uses TRBV6-6 and TRBJ2-1; TRBD1 is a possible D gene (6 bases). The germline gives CDR1 MNHNY, CDR2 SVGAGI (reference sequence). The CDR3 consists of 15 residues. Between the trimmed V and J ends, which lost 7 bases and 5 bases, there was a span of 18 bases. CDR3 DNA: TGTGCCAGCAACTTAAACAGGGACATCGACAATGAGCAGTTCTTC. Protein: CASNLNRDIDNEQFF.

This chain links TRBV19 with TRBJ2-6; D gene uncertain. Germline assignment: CDR1 LNHDA and CDR2 SQIVND (reference sequence). The CDR3 runs to 14 residues. With 2 bases removed from V and 0 bases from J, the gap between germline ends came to 2 bases. CDR3 in DNA: TGTGCCAGTAGTATAACCTCTGGGGCCAACGTCCTGACTTTC. This gives the protein CASSITSGANVLTF.

This clonotype was picked up a small number of times. The gene calls are TRBV7-2 and TRBJ2-1; 7 nucleotides match TRBD2. J gave up 10 bases and V 4 bases, and 13 bases lay outside the gene matches. The CDR3 covers 15 residues. Germline CDR1 SGHTA, CDR2 FQGNSA. The CDR3 DNA sequence: TGTGCCAGCAGCTCTGGAGGACTAGTGCGGGGAGAGCAGTTCTTC. This translates into CASSSGGLVRGEQFF.

Of note for this clonotype: An end of the junction does not agree with germline; a read error may underlie this. The V and J genes are TRBV3-1 and TRBJ2-5, with 7 bases lining up with TRBD2. The CDR3 is 15 residues long. Germline loops: CDR1 LGHDT, CDR2 YNNKEL (reference sequence). DNA for the CDR3: TGTGCCAGCAGCCCTGGCGGGGACTATGGGAAGACTCAGTACTTC. This sequence encodes CASSPGGDYGKTQYF.

This CDR3 reads CAISESESTVYEQYF. As DNA, the CDR3 is TGTGCCATCAGTGAGTCCGAGTCAACAGTCTACGAGCAGTACTTC. This rearrangement joins TRBV10-3 to TRBJ2-7; D remains ambiguous. The CDR3 is 15 residues long. V was clipped by 0 bases and J by 3 bases, with 12 bases between them. Germline V gives CDR1 ENHRY, CDR2 SYGVKD.